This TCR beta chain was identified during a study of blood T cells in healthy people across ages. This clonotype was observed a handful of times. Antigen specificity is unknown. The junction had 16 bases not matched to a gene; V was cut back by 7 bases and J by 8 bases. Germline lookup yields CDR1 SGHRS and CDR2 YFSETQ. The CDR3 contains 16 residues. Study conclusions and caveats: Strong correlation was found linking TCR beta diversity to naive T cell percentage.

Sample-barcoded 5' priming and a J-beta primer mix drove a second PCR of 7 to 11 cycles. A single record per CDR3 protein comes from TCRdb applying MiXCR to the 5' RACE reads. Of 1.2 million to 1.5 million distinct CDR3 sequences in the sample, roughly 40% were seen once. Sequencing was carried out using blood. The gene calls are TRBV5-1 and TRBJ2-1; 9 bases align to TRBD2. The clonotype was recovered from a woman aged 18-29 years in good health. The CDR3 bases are TGCGCCAGCCAACAACGGGACGTAGCGGGAGTGTATGAGCAGTTCTTC. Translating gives CASQQRDVAGVYEQFF.